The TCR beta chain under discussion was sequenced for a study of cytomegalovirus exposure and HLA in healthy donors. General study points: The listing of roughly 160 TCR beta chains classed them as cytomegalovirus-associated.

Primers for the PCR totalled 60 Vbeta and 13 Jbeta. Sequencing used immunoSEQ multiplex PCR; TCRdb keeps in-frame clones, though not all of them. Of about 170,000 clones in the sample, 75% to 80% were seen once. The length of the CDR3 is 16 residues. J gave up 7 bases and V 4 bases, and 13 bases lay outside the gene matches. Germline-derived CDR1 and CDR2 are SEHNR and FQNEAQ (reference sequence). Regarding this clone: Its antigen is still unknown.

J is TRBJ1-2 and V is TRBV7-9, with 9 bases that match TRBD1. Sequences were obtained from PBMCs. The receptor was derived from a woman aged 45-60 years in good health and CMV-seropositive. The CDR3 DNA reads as TGTGCCAGCAGCTCAACCTACACAGGGGGCCGTGGTGGCTACACCTTC. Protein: CASSSTYTGGRGGYTF.